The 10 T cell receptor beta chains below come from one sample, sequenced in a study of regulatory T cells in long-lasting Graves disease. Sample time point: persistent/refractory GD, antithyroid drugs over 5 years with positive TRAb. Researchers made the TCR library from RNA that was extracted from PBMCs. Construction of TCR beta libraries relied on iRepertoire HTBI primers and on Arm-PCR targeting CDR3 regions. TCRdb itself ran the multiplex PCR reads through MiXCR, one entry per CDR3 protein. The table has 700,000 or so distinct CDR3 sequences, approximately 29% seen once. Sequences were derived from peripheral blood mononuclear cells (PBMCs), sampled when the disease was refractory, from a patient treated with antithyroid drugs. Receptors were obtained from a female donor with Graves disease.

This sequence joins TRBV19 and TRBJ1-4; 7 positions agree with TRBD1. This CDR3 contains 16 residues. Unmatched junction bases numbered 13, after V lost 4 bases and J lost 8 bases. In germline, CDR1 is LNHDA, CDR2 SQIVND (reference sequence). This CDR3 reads CASSTAGATGPEKLFF. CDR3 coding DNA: TGTGCCAGTAGTACAGCTGGAGCGACAGGGCCAGAAAAACTGTTTTTT.

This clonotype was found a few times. The CDR3 DNA sequence: TGTGCCAGCAGTTACGGTCGGATAGCGGGAGGTATCAACGAGCAGTACTTC. This codes for CASSYGRIAGGINEQYF. J is TRBJ2-7 and V is TRBV6-9; 10 nucleotides agree with TRBD2. With 3 bases clipped from V and 5 bases from J, the junction kept 13 bases outside the gene matches. Germline V lookup: CDR1 MNHGY, CDR2 SVAAGI. The CDR3 runs 17 residues.

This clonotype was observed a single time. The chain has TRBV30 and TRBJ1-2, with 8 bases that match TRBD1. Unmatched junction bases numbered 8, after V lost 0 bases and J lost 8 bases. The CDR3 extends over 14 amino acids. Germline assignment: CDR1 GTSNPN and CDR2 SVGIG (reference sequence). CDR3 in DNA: TGTGCCTGGAGTGTTCGGACAGGGTTTATGGGCTACACCTTC. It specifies CAWSVRTGFMGYTF.

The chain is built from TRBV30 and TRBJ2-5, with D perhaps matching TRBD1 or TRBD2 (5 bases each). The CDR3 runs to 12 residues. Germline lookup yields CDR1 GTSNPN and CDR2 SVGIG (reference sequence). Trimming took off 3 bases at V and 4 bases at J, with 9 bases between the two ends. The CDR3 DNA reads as TGTGCCTGGAGCGGGACCTTAGAGACCCAGTACTTC. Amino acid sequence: CAWSGTLETQYF.

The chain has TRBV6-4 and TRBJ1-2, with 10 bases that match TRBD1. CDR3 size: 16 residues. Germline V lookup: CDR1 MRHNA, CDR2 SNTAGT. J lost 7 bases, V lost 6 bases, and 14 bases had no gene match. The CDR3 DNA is TGTGCCAGCAGCTTGGGACAGGGGACCTTCCCTGGTGGCTACACCTTC. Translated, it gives CASSLGQGTFPGGYTF.

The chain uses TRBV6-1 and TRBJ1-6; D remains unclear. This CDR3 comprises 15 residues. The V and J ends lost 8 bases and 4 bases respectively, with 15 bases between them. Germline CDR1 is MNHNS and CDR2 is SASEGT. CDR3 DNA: TGTGCCAGCCTAAATCCTACTACTTATAATTCACCCCTCCACTTT. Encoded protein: CASLNPTTYNSPLHF.

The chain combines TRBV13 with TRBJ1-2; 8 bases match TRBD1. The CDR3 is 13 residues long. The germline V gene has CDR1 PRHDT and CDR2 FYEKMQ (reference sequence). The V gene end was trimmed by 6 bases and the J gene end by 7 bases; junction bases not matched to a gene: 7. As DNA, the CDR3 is TGTGCCAGCAGTTCGACAGGGGTGGCTGGCTACACCTTC. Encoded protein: CASSSTGVAGYTF.

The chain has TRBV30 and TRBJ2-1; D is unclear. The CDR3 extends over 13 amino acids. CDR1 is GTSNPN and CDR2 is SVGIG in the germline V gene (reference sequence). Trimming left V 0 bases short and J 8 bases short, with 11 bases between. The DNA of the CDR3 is TGTGCCTGGAGTGTGCGAAGGATGGATGAGCAGTTCTTC. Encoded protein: CAWSVRRMDEQFF.

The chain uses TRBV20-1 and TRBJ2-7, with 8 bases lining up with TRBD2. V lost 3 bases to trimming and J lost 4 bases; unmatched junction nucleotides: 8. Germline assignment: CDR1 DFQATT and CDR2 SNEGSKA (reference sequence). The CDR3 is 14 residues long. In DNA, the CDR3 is TGCAGTGCTAGCGAAGTAGCGGGATCTTACGAGCAGTACTTC. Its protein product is CSASEVAGSYEQYF.

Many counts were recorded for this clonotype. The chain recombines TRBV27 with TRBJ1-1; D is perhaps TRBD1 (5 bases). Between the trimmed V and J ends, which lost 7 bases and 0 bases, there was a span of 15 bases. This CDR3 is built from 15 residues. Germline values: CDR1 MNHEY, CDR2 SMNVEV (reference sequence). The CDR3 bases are TGTGCCAGCATTCCCTCGACAGCACTGAACACTGAAGCTTTCTTT. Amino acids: CASIPSTALNTEAFF.